This T cell receptor gamma chain appears in the sequencing data of a study of gamma-delta T cells after stem cell transplantation. TCRdb used CATT to re-call clones from the RT-PCR reads. The sample lists roughly 200 gamma-chain clones; roughly 35% were seen once. This clone came up once. This CDR3 has 14 residues. Germline V gene sequence: CDR1 GITISATS, CDR2 ISYDGTV (reference sequence). Here the V gene is TRGV9, but the J gene went uncalled. The TCR originated in a human donor. It is not recorded whose cells these are; they may come from a transplant donor. Input material: gamma-delta T cells. The CDR3 reads CALWEAYNYYKKLF. The CDR3 DNA reads as TGTGCCTTGTGGGAGGCCTACAATTATTATAAGAAACTATTT.